This T cell receptor beta chain stems from a study of cytomegalovirus exposure and HLA in healthy donors. Whole-study results and caveats: In a later analysis, at a false discovery rate of 0.05, about 17,000 TCR beta sequences matched HLA alleles. A link between a missense DCLRE1C variant and TCR beta V- and J-gene trimming emerged from a later analysis. Being productive about 90% or about 30% of the time was typical of most TCR beta V segments in an earlier analysis.

This clone was seen a single time. Its antigen remains unknown. V lost 5 bases and J 6 bases, leaving 20 bases between the germline ends. The CDR3 length is 15 residues. The germline CDR1 and CDR2 sequences are SGHTA and FQGTGA. With 60 Vbeta and 13 Jbeta primers, the PCR was carried out. Sequenced by immunoSEQ multiplex PCR; TCRdb stores in-frame clones only, minus some. The sample lists around 170,000 clones, around 85% occurring once. Specimen: PBMCs. This sequence was found in a man aged 40-49 years in good health and CMV-seropositive. The V and J genes are TRBV7-3 and TRBJ2-7; D may be TRBD1 (5 bases). The CDR3 DNA reads TGTGCCAGCAGCCCAACAGTCGCTGGGGCGCGCGAGCAGTACTTC. This sequence encodes CASSPTVAGAREQYF. Using reference TRBV7-3 and TRBJ2-7 for the parts outside the CDR3, the full variable domain is GAGVSQTPSNKVTEKGKYVELRCDPISGHTALYWYRQSLGQGPEFLIYFQGTGAADDSGLPNDRFFAVRPEGSVSTLKIQRTERGDSAVYLCASSPTVAGAREQYFGPGTRLTVT.